The T cell receptor beta chain under discussion was sequenced for a study of cytomegalovirus exposure and HLA in healthy donors. Regarding this clone: Its antigen is still unknown.

Germline values: CDR1 SQVTM, CDR2 ANQGSEA. V lost 7 bases to trimming and J lost 0 bases, with 12 bases between them. The CDR3 loop spans 13 amino acids. Study conclusions and caveats: Later analysis demonstrated an association between a missense DCLRE1C variant and TCR beta V- and J-gene trimming.

The PCR was carried out with 60 Vbeta primers and 13 Jbeta primers. Clones were read by immunoSEQ multiplex PCR, and TCRdb kept only the in-frame ones, dropping some. The table records roughly 150,000 clones, approximately 71% of them present only once. Sequencing was performed on PBMCs. The rearrangement uses TRBV29-1 and TRBJ1-1; perhaps TRBD1 as D (6 bases). The origin of this receptor is a young woman in good health and CMV-seropositive. Here the CDR3 reads CSGWGQLNTEAFF. In DNA, the CDR3 is TGCAGCGGATGGGGGCAACTGAACACTGAAGCTTTCTTT.